Listed below are T cell receptor beta chains from one sample, sequenced in a study of neurological immune-mediated disorders. TCRdb passed the 5' RACE reads through MiXCR, listing each CDR3 protein once. The sample lists 50,000 or so distinct CDR3 sequences, approximately 3.5% occurring once. The sample taken for sequencing was PBMCs. These receptors were collected from a man aged 35-49 years with multiple sclerosis. The CDR3 runs from the conserved cysteine through the conserved F or W. A D gene is named only where the DNA matches it firmly. The listing skips clone size in some rows; elsewhere it reads once, few, many or a size class.

cdr3_nt cdr3_aa cdr3_length j_call v_call d_call clone_size
TGTGCCAGCAGTTACAGGGTGGACTACGAGCAGTACTTC CASSYRVDYEQYF 13 TRBJ2-7 TRBV6-5 - many
TGCAGTGCTAGCAGGGTAGACGAGACCCAGTACTTC CSASRVDETQYF 12 TRBJ2-5 TRBV20-1 - many
TGTGCCAGCTCTTATGGACAGACCAGAGCCAACGTCCTGACTTTC CASSYGQTRANVLTF 15 TRBJ2-6 TRBV18 - few
TGTGCCAGCAGCCAAACATCAGATACGCAGTATTTT CASSQTSDTQYF 12 TRBJ2-3 TRBV13 - many
TGCAGTGCTAGCGGACAGCTAAACTCCTACAATGAGCAGTTCTTC CSASGQLNSYNEQFF 15 TRBJ2-1 TRBV20-1 - many
TGTGCCAGCAGCTTAGACGACAGGGTTGCTTTCTTT CASSLDDRVAFF 12 TRBJ1-1 TRBV7-2 TRBD1 many
TGTGCCAGCAGTGAACTTTGGGACAGGGTGAACTATGGCTACACCTTC CASSELWDRVNYGYTF 16 TRBJ1-2 TRBV6-1 TRBD1 many
TGTGCCAGCAGCCGACTAGCGGGGCCCCAAGAGACCCAGTACTTC CASSRLAGPQETQYF 15 TRBJ2-5 TRBV7-3 TRBD2 many
TGTGCCAGCAGCCGACAGGGGGCAGCGGAAAAACTGTTTTTT CASSRQGAAEKLFF 14 TRBJ1-4 TRBV7-6 TRBD1 many
TGCAGTGCTTGGGACACTGGTATGAGGAATCAGCCCCAGAATTTT CSAWDTGMRNQPQNF 15 TRBJ1-5 TRBV20-1 - -
TGCAGTGCTGCATCGGGACAGACGACTAAATATGGCTACACCTTC CSAASGQTTKYGYTF 15 TRBJ1-2 TRBV20-1 TRBD1 many
TGCAGTGCCCCGGGGAGGGGGGAGACCCAGTACTTC CSAPGRGETQYF 12 TRBJ2-5 TRBV20-1 - many
TGTGCCAGCAGCCAAGACGGCAGGGGGCAATCACCCCTCAACTTT CASSQDGRGQSPLNF 15 TRBJ1-6 TRBV3-1 TRBD1 -
TGTGCCAGCAGCTCTCCTTTCTCCGGTGAAAAACTGTTTTTT CASSSPFSGEKLFF 14 TRBJ1-4 TRBV11-3 - many
TGTGCCAGCAGCTTCCTGGGGGGGGCCGGAGGCTACACCTTC CASSFLGGAGGYTF 14 TRBJ1-2 TRBV3-1 - many
TGTGCCAGCAGCTTAGGTTGGGGGAAAGAGACCCAGTACTTC CASSLGWGKETQYF 14 TRBJ2-5 TRBV7-8 - many
TGTGCCAGCAGCTCCGTACCCGACAGGCCGGGGACAGATACGCAGTATTTT CASSSVPDRPGTDTQYF 17 TRBJ2-3 TRBV5-4 - many
TGTGCCAGCAGCCAAGGAGATTGGGGGTTAATCCAAGAGACCCAGTACTTC CASSQGDWGLIQETQYF 17 TRBJ2-5 TRBV3-1 - many
TGCGCCAGCAGCTTCGGGACTCCCTTCGGGCAGCCCCAGCATTTT CASSFGTPFGQPQHF 15 TRBJ1-5 TRBV4-1 - many
TGCGCCAGCAGCTTGACGGGTGCGGGAGATCAGCCCCAGCATTTT CASSLTGAGDQPQHF 15 TRBJ1-5 TRBV5-1 - many
TGCGCCAGCAGGTTTACAGGGACGGGTGAAGCTTTCTTT CASRFTGTGEAFF 13 TRBJ1-1 TRBV5-1 - many
TGTGCCAGCAGTTTCCAGACGGGAAATTCACCCCTCCACTTT CASSFQTGNSPLHF 14 TRBJ1-6 TRBV12-3/TRBV12-4 - many
TGCAGTGCTAGCAACCCGACAGGGAACTATGGCTACACCTTC CSASNPTGNYGYTF 14 TRBJ1-2 TRBV20-1 TRBD1 many
TGTGCCAGCAGTTTTCAAGGGCACAATCAGCCCCAGCATTTT CASSFQGHNQPQHF 14 TRBJ1-5 TRBV28 - many
TGTGCCAGCAGTTCTCCAAGCGGGGGGGCTCCCGGCGGTACGCAGTATTTT CASSSPSGGAPGGTQYF 17 TRBJ2-3 TRBV12-3/TRBV12-4 TRBD2 many
TGTGCCACTACTAACTATGGCTACACCTTC CATTNYGYTF 10 TRBJ1-2 TRBV10-3 - many
TGTGCCAGCAGCTTTACAGGGAAGAACACTGAAGCTTTCTTT CASSFTGKNTEAFF 14 TRBJ1-1 TRBV7-3 - many
TGCGCCAGCAGCTTAACACAAGTGGGCGGGGGGGCTGGCAATGAGCAGTTCTTC CASSLTQVGGGAGNEQFF 18 TRBJ2-1 TRBV5-1 TRBD2 many
TGTGCCAGCAGCCAGGGACAGGGTTATCAGCCCCAGCATTTT CASSQGQGYQPQHF 14 TRBJ1-5 TRBV6-2/TRBV6-3 TRBD1 many
TGTGCCAGCAGCCCGAACACCGGGGAGCTGTTTTTT CASSPNTGELFF 12 TRBJ2-2 TRBV25-1 - many
TGTGCCACCAGTGATTTGAGCGGGCGGGGTGATCGTACGCAGTATTTT CATSDLSGRGDRTQYF 16 TRBJ2-3 TRBV24-1 - many
TGCGCCAGCAGCCCGCAGGGACTAGCGGGGGGGCATCCAGATACGCAGTATTTT CASSPQGLAGGHPDTQYF 18 TRBJ2-3 TRBV5-1 TRBD2 many
TGTGCCAGTTCGACTAGCGGGGGGGCCAGGGAGACCCAGTACTTC CASSTSGGARETQYF 15 TRBJ2-5 TRBV19 TRBD2 many
TGTGCCAGCAGTTACGGGCACAGCGGGAATGGCTACACCTTC CASSYGHSGNGYTF 14 TRBJ1-2 TRBV6-5 - many
TGCGCCAGCAGGTCCAGGGAGTACGAGCAGTACTTC CASRSREYEQYF 12 TRBJ2-7 TRBV5-1 - many
TGCGCCAGCAGCCAAGAGAACAGGGGACCTTGGGAGCAGTACTTC CASSQENRGPWEQYF 15 TRBJ2-7 TRBV4-1 TRBD1 many
TGCAGCGTTGAAGGGGGCGGCCTAGCCAAAAACATTCAGTACTTC CSVEGGGLAKNIQYF 15 TRBJ2-4 TRBV29-1 - many
TGTGCCATCACCGCAGGAACAGGAAACACCATATATTTT CAITAGTGNTIYF 13 TRBJ1-3 TRBV10-3 - many
TGTGCCAGCATCTCCGGGGCGGGCACAGATACGCAGTATTTT CASISGAGTDTQYF 14 TRBJ2-3 TRBV12-3/TRBV12-4 - many
TGTGCCAGCAGCTTAGGGGGACTAATAAACAATGAGCAGTTCTTC CASSLGGLINNEQFF 15 TRBJ2-1 TRBV7-3 TRBD2 many
TGTGCCAGCAGTTTTAGGGGAGCAGGGGGCGAGCCCCAGCATTTT CASSFRGAGGEPQHF 15 TRBJ1-5 TRBV12-3/TRBV12-4 TRBD1 many